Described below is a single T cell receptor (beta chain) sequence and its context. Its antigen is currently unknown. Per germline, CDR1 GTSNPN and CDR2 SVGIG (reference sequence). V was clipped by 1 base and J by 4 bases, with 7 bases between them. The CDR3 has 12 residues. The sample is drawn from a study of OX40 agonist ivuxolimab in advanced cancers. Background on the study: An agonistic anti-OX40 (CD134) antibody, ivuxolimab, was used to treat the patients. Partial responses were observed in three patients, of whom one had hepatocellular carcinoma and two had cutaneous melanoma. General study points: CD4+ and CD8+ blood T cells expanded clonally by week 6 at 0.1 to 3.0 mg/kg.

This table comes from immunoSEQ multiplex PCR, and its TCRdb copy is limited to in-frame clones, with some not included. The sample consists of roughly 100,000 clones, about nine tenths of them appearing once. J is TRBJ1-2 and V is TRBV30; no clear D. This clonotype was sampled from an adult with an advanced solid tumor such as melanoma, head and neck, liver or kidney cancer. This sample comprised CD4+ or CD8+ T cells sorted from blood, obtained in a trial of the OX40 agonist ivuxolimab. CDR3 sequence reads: CAWSEGVYGYTF. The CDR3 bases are TGTGCCTGGAGTGAAGGAGTCTATGGCTACACCTTC.